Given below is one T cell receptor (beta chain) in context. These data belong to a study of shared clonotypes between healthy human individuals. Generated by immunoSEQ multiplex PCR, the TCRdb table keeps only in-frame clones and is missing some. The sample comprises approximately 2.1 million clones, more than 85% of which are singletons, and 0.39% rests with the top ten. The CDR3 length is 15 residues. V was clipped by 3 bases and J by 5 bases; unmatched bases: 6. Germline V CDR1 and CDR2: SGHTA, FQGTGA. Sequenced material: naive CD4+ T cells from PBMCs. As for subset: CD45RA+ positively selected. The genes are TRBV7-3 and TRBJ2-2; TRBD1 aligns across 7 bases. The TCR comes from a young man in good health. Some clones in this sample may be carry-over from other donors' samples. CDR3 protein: CASSFATGYTGELFF. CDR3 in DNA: TGTGCCAGCAGCTTCGCGACAGGGTATACCGGGGAGCTGTTTTTT.